The source of this T cell receptor beta chain is a study of CD8 T cells in Susac syndrome. RNA in amounts of roughly 0.5 to 1 ug was reverse transcribed with random hexamers. Coverage of TCR beta CDR3 amplification by immunoSEQ multiplex PCR extended to 54 Vbeta and 13 Jbeta. One entry per CDR3 protein results from TCRdb running MiXCR on the immunoSEQ multiplex PCR reads. The sample lists about 440,000 distinct CDR3 sequences; roughly 85% were seen once. Germline CDR1 and CDR2: WSHSY and SAAADI. V dropped 6 bases and J dropped 2 bases, with 11 bases sitting between them. CDR3 size: 13 residues. The multiple sclerosis controls were treatment-naive patients, and their relapsing-remitting disease was stable or active.

The TCR sequence derives from a human donor with multiple sclerosis. The chain couples TRBV10-2 to TRBJ2-7; TRBD2 might be the D (6 bases). Input material: CD8+ T cells from PBMCs. Here the CDR3 reads CASRLRGTYEQYF. DNA of the CDR3: TGCGCCAGCAGACTGCGGGGAACCTACGAGCAGTACTTC.